One and the same sample provided the 32 T cell receptor beta chains below, sequenced in a study of CD8+ T cells in alopecia areata. Once RNA had been extracted, it was reverse transcribed into cDNA to act as the sequencing template. Sequencing used immunoSEQ multiplex PCR; TCRdb keeps in-frame clones, though not all of them. The data contain 80,000 to 100,000 clones, roughly 46% of them singletons. The sample's treatment: oral pan-JAK inhibitor, 5-10 mg twice daily. The starting material was CD8+ T cells sorted from blood, obtained at week 24, from a patient treated with tofacitinib. Receptors originate from a human donor with alopecia areata.

This rearrangement joins TRBV27 to TRBJ2-1; 8 nucleotides align to TRBD2. Germline CDR1 and CDR2: MNHEY and SMNVEV (reference sequence). The CDR3 length is 15 residues. V gave up 2 bases and J gave up 6 bases; unmatched junction bases: 6. The DNA of the CDR3 is TGTGCCAGCAGTTTAAGCCCAGCGGGAGTCAATGAGCAGTTCTTC. Amino acids: CASSLSPAGVNEQFF.

This clone has a single count. J is TRBJ2-6 and V is TRBV7-9; D is possibly TRBD2 (7 bases). The CDR3 is 19 amino acids. V gave up 3 bases and J gave up 0 bases, with 18 bases separating them. Germline-derived CDR1 and CDR2 are SEHNR and FQNEAQ (reference sequence). The CDR3 bases are TGTGCCAGCAGCTTCGGGGGGCGGAAAACAAGCTCTGGGGCCAACGTCCTGACTTTC. Encoded protein: CASSFGGRKTSSGANVLTF. The variable domain in full, completed from reference TRBV7-9 and TRBJ2-6, reads DTGVSQNPRHKITKRGQNVTFRCDPISEHNRLYWYRQTLGQGPEFLTYFQNEAQLEKSRLLSDRFSAERPKGSFSTLEIQRTEQGDSAMYLCASSFGGRKTSSGANVLTFGAGSRLTVL.

This chain links TRBV2 with TRBJ2-1, with D possibly matching TRBD2 (6 bases). The ends were cut back, 7 bases at V and 3 bases at J, with 10 bases in the middle. The germline CDR1 and CDR2 sequences are SNHLY and FYNNEI. The length of the CDR3 is 13 residues. The CDR3 DNA reads TGTGCCAGCATGGAGGGGCACTACAATGAGCAGTTCTTC. This gives the protein CASMEGHYNEQFF.

The genes are TRBV30 and TRBJ1-2; tentative D call: TRBD1 (6 bases). Trimming removed 1 base from V and 0 bases from J, with 12 bases in between. CDR1 and CDR2 from the germline V gene are GTSNPN and SVGIG (reference sequence). This CDR3 has 15 residues. The CDR3 region is CAWSAGAPANYGYTF. CDR3 nucleotide sequence: TGTGCCTGGAGTGCAGGGGCCCCCGCTAACTATGGCTACACCTTC.

This clone was found a few times. The rearrangement joins TRBV29-1 to TRBJ1-1, with D tentatively TRBD1 (5 bases). Trimming left V 4 bases short and J 4 bases short, with 16 bases between. The CDR3 sequence is 14 residues long. Germline CDR1 and CDR2: SQVTM and ANQGSEA. CDR3 sequence: CSVVGGFFGTEAFF. In DNA form, the CDR3 reads TGCAGCGTTGTGGGGGGGTTTTTTGGCACTGAAGCTTTCTTT.

This clone has more than one count but fewer than ten. This chain uses TRBV11-1 with TRBJ2-3, with D perhaps being TRBD1 or TRBD2 (5 bases each). V was pared by 3 bases and J by 2 bases, with 12 bases between. CDR3 size: 15 residues. The germline V gene has CDR1 SGHAT and CDR2 FQDESV (reference sequence). CDR3 nucleotides: TGTGCCAGCAGCTTGTACTGGGGGATCACAGATACGCAGTATTTT. It codes for CASSLYWGITDTQYF. The full variable domain, rest sourced from reference TRBV11-1 and TRBJ2-3, is EAEVAQSPRYKITEKSQAVAFWCDPISGHATLYWYRQILGQGPELLVQFQDESVVDDSQLPKDRFSAERLKGVDSTLKIQPAELGDSAMYLCASSLYWGITDTQYFGPGTRLTVL.

The J gene is TRBJ1-2, the V gene TRBV7-9; 7 bases align to TRBD1. The germline V gene has CDR1 SEHNR and CDR2 FQNEAQ (reference sequence). V shed 5 bases and J 0 bases; nucleotides not matched to a gene: 6. The CDR3 covers 15 residues. As DNA, the CDR3 is TGTGCCAGCAGCCATTGGGACAGCGCTAACTATGGCTACACCTTC. Amino acids: CASSHWDSANYGYTF.

This clone has only one observation. J is TRBJ2-1 and V is TRBV5-1; TRBD1 might be the D (6 bases). V shed 4 bases and J shed 4 bases, with 18 bases lying between them. Per the germline V gene, CDR1 is SGHRS and CDR2 is YFSETQ. The CDR3 loop spans 16 amino acids. CDR3 DNA sequence: TGCGCCAGCAGCCCAGAGGCAGGGGTCGATTACAATGAGCAGTTCTTC. Translation: CASSPEAGVDYNEQFF.

This chain links TRBV19 with TRBJ2-7; 7 bases agree with TRBD1. The CDR3 has 13 amino acids. The junction had 6 bases not matched to a gene; V was cut back by 10 bases and J by 0 bases. Germline V lookup: CDR1 LNHDA, CDR2 SQIVND (reference sequence). The CDR3 region has the DNA TGTGCCACGACAGGGACGAGCTCCTACGAGCAGTACTTC. Its protein product is CATTGTSSYEQYF.

The rearrangement joins TRBV5-1 to TRBJ2-1; TRBD1 matches at 7 bases. The CDR3 totals 13 residues. The ends lost 4 bases at V and 4 bases at J; junction bases unmatched: 2. The V gene's germline CDR1 is SGHRS and CDR2 YFSETQ. The CDR3 reads CASSLTGYNEQFF. The CDR3 DNA sequence: TGCGCCAGCAGCCTGACAGGGTACAATGAGCAGTTCTTC.

This clone was seen only a few times. The CDR3 bases are TGTGCCAGCAGCGGGACAGGAACTAACACCGGGGAGCTGTTTTTT. Translation: CASSGTGTNTGELFF. J is TRBJ2-2 and V is TRBV9; the match to TRBD1 covers 7 bases. The ends lost 3 bases at V and 2 bases at J; junction bases unmatched: 4. CDR1 is SGDLS, CDR2 YYNGEE, per germline. CDR3 length: 15 residues.

V is TRBV7-2 and J is TRBJ2-5, with D unresolved. The CDR3 contains 16 residues. V was trimmed by 1 base and J by 1 base, leaving 13 bases between them. Germline loops: CDR1 SGHTA, CDR2 FQGNSA. CDR3 coding DNA: TGTGCCAGCAGCTTAGTGGGCTTGAGGCCCCAAGAGACCCAGTACTTC. Its protein product is CASSLVGLRPQETQYF.

The rearrangement joins TRBV7-2 to TRBJ2-7; 10 bases match TRBD1. Germline CDR1 SGHTA, CDR2 FQGNSA. This CDR3 contains 14 residues. With 8 bases clipped from V and 5 bases from J, the junction kept 9 bases outside the gene matches. The CDR3 coding sequence is TGTGCCAGCGGGGACAGGGGTTCGACCGACGAGCAGTACTTC. It specifies CASGDRGSTDEQYF.

There are a few counts of this clone. The V call is TRBV28, the J call TRBJ1-1, with D possibly TRBD1 on 6 matching bases. This CDR3 has 13 amino acids. Per germline, CDR1 MDHEN and CDR2 SYDVKM. Trimming removed 6 bases from V and 7 bases from J, with 15 bases in between. Here the CDR3 DNA reads TGTGCCAGCAGCCTCAGGGGTGCGATTGAAGCTTTCTTT. This translates into CASSLRGAIEAFF.

The chain is built from TRBV15 and TRBJ2-5; TRBD1 matches at 8 bases. V was clipped by 6 bases and J by 1 base; unmatched bases: 1. The CDR3 is made up of 13 amino acids. Germline V gives CDR1 LNHNV, CDR2 YYDKDF (reference sequence). CDR3 DNA: TGTGCCACCAGAGACAGGGGCCAAGAGACCCAGTACTTC. It encodes CATRDRGQETQYF.

This chain links TRBV4-1 with TRBJ2-7; tentative D call: TRBD2 (6 bases). The CDR3 runs 15 residues. V was shortened by 1 base and J by 0 bases, with 10 bases between the two germline ends. Germline CDR1 and CDR2: MGHRA and YSYEKL. Here the CDR3 reads CASSQVSGSSYEQYF. CDR3 DNA: TGCGCCAGCAGCCAAGTCTCCGGGAGCTCCTACGAGCAGTACTTC.

The chain is built from TRBV7-9 and TRBJ2-7; D remains unclear. Trimming left V 5 bases short and J 1 base short, with 12 bases between. The CDR3 is 14 amino acids. CDR1 SEHNR and CDR2 FQNEAQ come from the germline V gene (reference sequence). CDR3 nucleotides: TGTGCCAGCAGCCTATCTACAGAGTCCTACGAGCAGTACTTC. Translating gives CASSLSTESYEQYF.

The rearrangement links TRBV4-1 to TRBJ2-3; 10 bases agree with TRBD2. Trimming removed 5 bases from V and 7 bases from J; junction bases left unmatched: 24. Germline CDR1 and CDR2: MGHRA and YSYEKL. CDR3 length: 20 amino acids. CDR3 DNA sequence: TGCGCCAGCAGCGGCATAGCGGGAGGCCATTTCCTACAAGACCGCAATACGCAGTATTTT. Amino acids: CASSGIAGGHFLQDRNTQYF.

The V call is TRBV4-1, the J call TRBJ1-1; D is unclear. Germline assignment: CDR1 MGHRA and CDR2 YSYEKL. The germline V and J ends were trimmed by 1 base and 0 bases, with 9 bases remaining between them. The length of the CDR3 is 15 residues. The DNA of the CDR3 is TGCGCCAGCAGCCAAGTTGAGGGATTGAACACTGAAGCTTTCTTT. This codes for CASSQVEGLNTEAFF.

Comment on this clone: With a far larger clone one base away, a read error is the likely cause. The chain is built from TRBV6-4 and TRBJ1-1; D gene uncertain. Deletions cut 6 bases from V and 4 bases from J, with 9 bases between. In germline, CDR1 is MRHNA, CDR2 SNTAGT. The CDR3 consists of 12 residues. CDR3 protein: CASSFGTTEAFF. The CDR3 DNA reads as TGTGCCAGCAGCTTCGGAACCACTGAAGCTTTCTTT.

The CDR3, as DNA: TGTGCCAGCATCTTGGGGGAAACCGGGGAGCTGTTTTTT. It yields the protein CASILGETGELFF. J is TRBJ2-2 and V is TRBV28; D could derive from TRBD1 or TRBD2 (5 bases each). The V and J ends lost 7 bases and 5 bases respectively, with 11 bases between them. Germline loops: CDR1 MDHEN, CDR2 SYDVKM. The CDR3 totals 13 residues.

The rearrangement links TRBV27 to TRBJ2-7; 7 nucleotides match TRBD1. Germline trimming cut 8 bases from V and 2 bases from J; bases unmatched to any gene: 12. This CDR3 is built from 15 residues. The germline V gene encodes CDR1 MNHEY and CDR2 SMNVEV (reference sequence). CDR3 nucleotide sequence: TGTGCCAGCGCCAATGAGAAGGGACAGACCTACGAGCAGTACTTC. Protein product: CASANEKGQTYEQYF.

This clone was recorded only once. The chain recombines TRBV30 with TRBJ2-7, with TRBD1 matching 11 bases. The CDR3 sequence is 14 residues long. Losses at the gene ends were 3 bases for V and 7 bases for J; bases not matched to a gene: 8. Per germline, CDR1 GTSNPN and CDR2 SVGIG (reference sequence). The CDR3 coding sequence is TGTGCCTGGAGCGCCGGGACAGGGGGGTGGGAGCAGTACTTC. This sequence encodes CAWSAGTGGWEQYF.

This clone was counted a few times. This chain joins TRBV30 and TRBJ2-7; 7 nucleotides line up with TRBD1. There are 11 residues in the CDR3. V was pared by 3 bases and J by 6 bases, with 2 bases of the junction left unmatched. CDR1 is GTSNPN and CDR2 is SVGIG in the germline V gene (reference sequence). The CDR3 loop reads CAWSRGSEQYF. The DNA of the CDR3 is TGTGCCTGGAGCAGGGGGTCCGAGCAGTACTTC.

This clone has just a few counts. The genes are TRBV6-6 and TRBJ2-7; D gene uncertain. There are 11 residues in the CDR3. Trimming took 8 bases from V and 3 from J, leaving 8 bases between them. CDR1 and CDR2 (germline): MNHNY, SVGAGI (reference sequence). CDR3 DNA: TGTGCCAGCCATGACGGCTACGAGCAGTACTTC. Residues: CASHDGYEQYF.

This clone is a singleton in its sample. The V and J genes are TRBV7-8 and TRBJ2-5; D is possibly TRBD1 (6 bases). Germline values: CDR1 SGHVS, CDR2 FQNEAQ. The CDR3 is 17 residues long. The V end lost 2 bases, the J end lost 4 bases, and 20 bases lay between the germline ends. CDR3 sequence: CASSLSVVEGVGETQYF. The CDR3 DNA reads TGTGCCAGCAGCTTATCGGTGGTCGAGGGGGTGGGAGAGACCCAGTACTTC. Based on the CDR3 plus reference TRBV7-8 and TRBJ2-5, the full variable domain is GAGVSQSPRYKVAKRGQDVALRCDPISGHVSLFWYQQALGQGPEFLTYFQNEAQLDKSGLPSDRFFAERPEGSVSTLKIQRTQQEDSAVYLCASSLSVVEGVGETQYFGPGTRLLVL.

This chain links TRBV4-2 with TRBJ2-7, with 7 bases fitting TRBD2. V lost 0 bases and J lost 2; bases outside the gene matches: 13. CDR1 is LGHNA, CDR2 YNFKEQ, per germline. The CDR3 runs 18 residues. CDR3 sequence reads: CASSQEGGLAVLPYEQYF. The CDR3 region has the DNA TGTGCCAGCAGCCAAGAGGGAGGGCTAGCGGTACTCCCCTACGAGCAGTACTTC.

A few counts support this clone. V gene TRBV10-3 combines with J gene TRBJ2-7; 7 bases agree with TRBD2. After removal of 4 bases from V and 3 bases from J, the junction contained 3 bases not matched to a gene. Germline values: CDR1 ENHRY, CDR2 SYGVKD. The CDR3 sequence is 13 residues long. The CDR3 reads CAISGGSYYEQYF. In DNA, the CDR3 is TGTGCCATCAGTGGCGGGAGTTACTACGAGCAGTACTTC.

V usage is TRBV7-2 and J usage is TRBJ2-7, with 16 bases aligning to TRBD2. With V trimmed by 5 bases and J by 4 bases, 5 bases remained unmatched. This CDR3 comprises 16 residues. CDR1 SGHTA and CDR2 FQGNSA come from the germline V gene. Written as DNA, the CDR3 is TGTGCCAGCAGCCCGGGGACTAGCGGGAGGGCTTACGAGCAGTACTTC. This translates into CASSPGTSGRAYEQYF.

V usage is TRBV27 and J usage is TRBJ2-5; no definite D call. V shed 4 bases and J shed 0 bases, with 0 bases lying between them. The CDR3 runs to 11 residues. The germline gives CDR1 MNHEY, CDR2 SMNVEV (reference sequence). The CDR3 region has the DNA TGTGCCAGCAGTTACCAAGAGACCCAGTACTTC. This sequence encodes CASSYQETQYF.

The table lists this clone with a few counts. V usage is TRBV30 and J usage is TRBJ1-1; no reliable D call. Between the trimmed V and J ends, which lost 0 bases and 2 bases, there was a span of 19 bases. The CDR3 covers 17 residues. Germline loops: CDR1 GTSNPN, CDR2 SVGIG (reference sequence). The CDR3 is CAWSVLVRYSGNTEAFF. In nucleotides, the CDR3 is TGTGCCTGGAGTGTACTGGTTAGGTACAGTGGTAACACTGAAGCTTTCTTT. Full variable domain (outside the CDR3, taken from reference TRBV30 and TRBJ1-1): SQTIHQWPATLVQPVGSPLSLECTVEGTSNPNLYWYRQAAGRGLQLLFYSVGIGQISSEVPQNLSASRPQDRQFILSSKKLLLSDSGFYLCAWSVLVRYSGNTEAFFGQGTRLTVV.

The CDR3 protein is CASSLAGREGRDTQYF. The CDR3 nucleotides are TGTGCCAGCAGCTTAGCGGGGCGGGAGGGAAGAGATACGCAGTATTTT. This sequence joins TRBV7-2 and TRBJ2-3, with 9 bases fitting TRBD2. V was pared by 0 bases and J by 5 bases, with 6 bases of the junction left unmatched. Germline V gene data show CDR1 as SGHTA and CDR2 as FQGNSA. The CDR3 covers 16 residues.